This T cell receptor beta chain was sequenced in a study of control samples from healthy donors and cancer patients. CDR3 length: 12 residues. V was trimmed by 6 bases and J by 1 base, leaving 4 bases between them. Germline V gives CDR1 MNHEY, CDR2 SMNVEV (reference sequence). Clones were read by immunoSEQ multiplex PCR, and TCRdb kept only the in-frame ones, dropping some. The sample carries approximately 140,000 clones, 91% recorded once. Sequencing input: blood. The V gene is TRBV27, the J gene TRBJ1-5, with unresolved D. The receptor was isolated from a man aged 18 to 29 in good health. The DNA for the CDR3 is TGTGCCAGCAGCCGGAGCAATCAGCCCCAGCATTTT. It yields the protein CASSRSNQPQHF.